The clone carrying this TCR beta chain was counted once. Its antigen is unidentified. This entry belongs to a study of cytomegalovirus exposure and HLA in healthy donors. Study-level background: From donors who were HLA-typed, an early data release held around 80 million unique TCRs.

General study points: Data from an earlier analysis indicated that most TCR beta V segments were productive either about 87% or about 30% of the time. A missense variant in DCLRE1C was later tied to TCR beta V- and J-gene trimming.

V lost 0 bases and J lost 10, with 14 bases in between. The CDR3 is 15 amino acids. Germline V lookup: CDR1 SGDLS, CDR2 YYNGEE. Primers included in the PCR were 60 Vbeta and 13 Jbeta primers. Sequenced by immunoSEQ multiplex PCR; TCRdb stores in-frame clones only, minus some. Of roughly 130,000 clones in the sample, 79% were seen once. V usage is TRBV9 and J usage is TRBJ1-6, with D uncertain. This clonotype was obtained from a man younger than 35 in good health and CMV-seronegative. Sequencing input: PBMCs. The CDR3 spells CASSVEEGIYSPLHF. The CDR3 DNA follows: TGTGCCAGCAGCGTAGAAGAGGGAATCTACTCACCCCTCCACTTT.